Listed below are T cell receptor beta chains from one sample, sequenced in a study of T cell repertoires in cytomegalovirus infection. MiXCR, applied by TCRdb to the reads, yields one record per CDR3 protein. The repertoire holds more than 400,000 distinct CDR3 sequences, with around 27% as singletons. The sample was PBMCs. The receptors shown here come from a human donor in good health (CMV status not recorded). Some clones in this sample may be carry-over from other donors' samples. The CDR3 runs from the conserved cysteine through the conserved F or W. The order of the fields is J gene, V gene, D gene, clone size, CDR3 DNA, CDR3 protein. The D gene is left open where the match is weak. Only some rows state a clone size, as once, few, many or a class for expanded clones.

TRBJ2-1,TRBV2,-,few,TGTGCCAGCAGGCGGGACTGGGATGAGCAGTTCTTC,CASRRDWDEQFF
TRBJ2-3,TRBV28,TRBD2,-,TGTGCCAGCAGCCTTGAGGCGGGGGGGCTTCTAGCTAGCACAGATACGCAGTATTTT,CASSLEAGGLLASTDTQYF
TRBJ2-3,TRBV12-3/TRBV12-4,-,many,TGTGCCAGCAGTTTAGGGACTCACCCGGGCACAGATACGCAGTATTTT,CASSLGTHPGTDTQYF
TRBJ2-1,TRBV5-4,-,few,TGTGCCCTTTCGTGGGGGGGGCCCTACAATGAGCAGTTCTTC,CALSWGGPYNEQFF
TRBJ1-5,TRBV11-2,TRBD1,-,TGTGCCAGCAGCTTAGGACAGGGGGGACCTCAGCCCCAGCATTTT,CASSLGQGGPQPQHF
TRBJ1-6,TRBV7-2,-,many,TGTGCCAGCAGCTTTGGGTTCGCTTATAATTCACCCCTCCACTTT,CASSFGFAYNSPLHF
TRBJ2-1,TRBV20-1,TRBD2,many,TGCAGTGCTAGAGGACCAGCGGGAGGCGGTCGAGTTGAGCAGTTCTTC,CSARGPAGGGRVEQFF
TRBJ2-2,TRBV5-4,TRBD1,-,TGTGCCAGCAGGTTAGGGACAGAGACCGGGGAGCTGTTTTTT,CASRLGTETGELFF
TRBJ1-2,TRBV7-9,-,few,TGTGCCAGCGACGGGGAATGGCAGGGTTCCGTTAACTATGGCTACACCTTC,CASDGEWQGSVNYGYTF
TRBJ1-2,TRBV5-6,-,-,TGTGCCAGCAGCTTGACCGGGCCCGGGGGGGGCTACACCTTC,CASSLTGPGGGYTF
TRBJ2-1,TRBV15,-,-,TGTGCCACCAGCAGAGCAGGACTCGCTTGGAATGAGCAGTTCTTC,CATSRAGLAWNEQFF
TRBJ2-4,TRBV12-3/TRBV12-4,-,few,TGTGCCAGCAGTTTGGGCCATCGCATTCAGTACTTC,CASSLGHRIQYF
TRBJ1-2,TRBV7-2,-,-,TGTGCCAGCCAGACCAGGGGCTATGGCTACACCTTC,CASQTRGYGYTF
TRBJ1-2,TRBV28,-,few,TGTGCCAGCAGTTTTAGTGTTGTGCGAGGCTACACCTTC,CASSFSVVRGYTF
TRBJ2-1,TRBV12-3/TRBV12-4,-,few,TGTGCCAGCAGTTTAAGGTCCTTCAGTACCAGCTCCTACAATGAGCAGTTCTTC,CASSLRSFSTSSYNEQFF
TRBJ1-1,TRBV29-1,-,-,TGCAGCGTTGAAGGGGGGTTAACCACTGAAGCTTTCTTT,CSVEGGLTTEAFF
TRBJ1-5,TRBV7-2,-,many,TGTGCCAGCAGCTTAGGCTCCTATCAGCCCCAGCATTTT,CASSLGSYQPQHF
TRBJ2-3,TRBV11-2,-,many,TGTGCCAGCAGCCGATCAGACAACACAGATACGCAGTATTTT,CASSRSDNTDTQYF
TRBJ1-1,TRBV7-2,TRBD1,many,TGTGCCAGCAGCCCGGACAGGATGGGGGCTGAAGCTTTCTTT,CASSPDRMGAEAFF
TRBJ2-1,TRBV7-2,-,-,TGTGCCACCACCGCCCCTGGGACCTCGTACAATGAGCAGTTCTTC,CATTAPGTSYNEQFF
TRBJ2-1,TRBV18,TRBD1,-,TGTGCCAGCTCACCACCAGGGACAGGTCGCGGGAATGAGCAGTTCTTC,CASSPPGTGRGNEQFF
TRBJ2-1,TRBV11-2,-,-,TGTGCCAGCACCTTAGGGACTCAGTCCTACAATGAGCAGTTCTTC,CASTLGTQSYNEQFF
TRBJ1-1,TRBV7-6,TRBD1,-,TGTGCCAGCAGCCGCCTGGGACAGTCGAACACTGAAGCTTTCTTT,CASSRLGQSNTEAFF
TRBJ1-5,TRBV19,-,-,TGTGCCAGTACTAGGACGGATGTTGCGCCCCAGCATTTT,CASTRTDVAPQHF
TRBJ2-5,TRBV7-6,TRBD2,many,TGTGCCAGCAGCTTAGGACTAGCGGCCGGGGGGACCCAGTACTTC,CASSLGLAAGGTQYF